This TCR beta chain is from a study of blood T cell repertoires in COVID-19. Measured with immunoSEQ multiplex PCR; TCRdb has only the in-frame clones, and not every one. Counted here are just under 80,000 clones, 80% occurring once; the ten biggest clones make up 4% to 6%. This clone was picked up one time. V lost 8 bases to trimming and J lost 3 bases, with 20 bases between them. The CDR3 is 16 residues long. Per the germline V gene, CDR1 is KGHSH and CDR2 is LQKENI. The sequenced sample was peripheral blood. The source is a woman in her 70s with acute or convalescent COVID-19. The chain joins TRBV18 to TRBJ2-1, with a weak D call TRBD1 (6 bases). The CDR3, as DNA: TGTGCCAGCACGTCACATCCAGGACAGAACTACAATGAGCAGTTCTTC. Protein: CASTSHPGQNYNEQFF. The whole variable domain, filled in from reference TRBV18 and TRBJ2-1, reads NAGVMQNPRHLVRRRGQEARLRCSPMKGHSHVYWYRQLPEEGLKFMVYLQKENIIDESGMPKERFSAEFPKEGPSILRIQQVVRGDSAAYFCASTSHPGQNYNEQFFGPGTRLTVL.